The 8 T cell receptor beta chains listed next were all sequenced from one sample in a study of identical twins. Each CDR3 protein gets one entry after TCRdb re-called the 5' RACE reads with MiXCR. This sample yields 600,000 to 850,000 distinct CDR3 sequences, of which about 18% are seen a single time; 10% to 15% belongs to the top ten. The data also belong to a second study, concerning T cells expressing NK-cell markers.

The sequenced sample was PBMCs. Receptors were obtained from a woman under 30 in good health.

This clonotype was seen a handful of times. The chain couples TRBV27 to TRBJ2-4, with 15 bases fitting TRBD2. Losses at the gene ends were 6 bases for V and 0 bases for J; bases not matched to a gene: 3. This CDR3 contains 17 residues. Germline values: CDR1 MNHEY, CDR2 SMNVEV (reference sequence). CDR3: CASRGTSGGIAKNIQYF. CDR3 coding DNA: TGTGCCAGCAGAGGGACTAGCGGGGGGATAGCCAAAAACATTCAGTACTTC.

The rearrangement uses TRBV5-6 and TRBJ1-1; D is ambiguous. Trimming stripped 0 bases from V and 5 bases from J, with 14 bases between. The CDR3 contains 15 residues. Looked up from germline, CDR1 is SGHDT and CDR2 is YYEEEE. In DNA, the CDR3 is TGTGCCAGCAGCTTGGAGGCAGGACGGAGGACTGAAGCTTTCTTT. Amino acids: CASSLEAGRRTEAFF.

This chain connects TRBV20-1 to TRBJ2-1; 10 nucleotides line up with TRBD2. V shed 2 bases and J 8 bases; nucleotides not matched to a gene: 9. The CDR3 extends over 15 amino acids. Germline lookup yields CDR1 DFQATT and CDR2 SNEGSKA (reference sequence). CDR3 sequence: CSARSPSGSGDEQFF. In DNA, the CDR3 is TGCAGTGCTAGATCACCTAGCGGGAGCGGCGATGAGCAGTTCTTC.

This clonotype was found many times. This chain's CDR3 is CASSPGTEYEQYF. CDR3 in DNA: TGCGCCAGCAGCCCCGGGACCGAGTACGAGCAGTACTTC. The V call is TRBV5-1, the J call TRBJ2-7; D tentatively reads TRBD1 or TRBD2 (5 bases each). With 4 bases removed from V and 4 bases from J, the gap between germline ends came to 12 bases. The CDR3 runs 13 residues. In germline, CDR1 is SGHRS, CDR2 YFSETQ.

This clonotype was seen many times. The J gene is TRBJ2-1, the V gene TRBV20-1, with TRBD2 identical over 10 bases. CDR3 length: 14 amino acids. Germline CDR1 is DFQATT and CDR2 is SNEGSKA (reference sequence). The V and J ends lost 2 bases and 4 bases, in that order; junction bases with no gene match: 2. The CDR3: CSARSGRDYNEQFF. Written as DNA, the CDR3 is TGCAGTGCTAGAAGCGGGAGGGATTACAATGAGCAGTTCTTC.

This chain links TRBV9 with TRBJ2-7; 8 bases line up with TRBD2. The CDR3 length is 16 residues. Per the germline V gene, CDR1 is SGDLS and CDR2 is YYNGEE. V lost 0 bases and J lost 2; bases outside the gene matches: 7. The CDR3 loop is CASSVGPAGATYEQYF. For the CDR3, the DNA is TGTGCCAGCAGCGTAGGCCCAGCGGGGGCCACCTACGAGCAGTACTTC.

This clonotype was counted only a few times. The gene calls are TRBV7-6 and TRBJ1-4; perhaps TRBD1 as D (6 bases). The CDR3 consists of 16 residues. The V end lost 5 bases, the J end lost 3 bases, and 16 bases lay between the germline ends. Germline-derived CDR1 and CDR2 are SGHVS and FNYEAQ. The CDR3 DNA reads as TGTGCCAGCAGCCGAGGGGGAGGGCCTTCTAATGAAAAACTGTTTTTT. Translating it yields CASSRGGGPSNEKLFF.

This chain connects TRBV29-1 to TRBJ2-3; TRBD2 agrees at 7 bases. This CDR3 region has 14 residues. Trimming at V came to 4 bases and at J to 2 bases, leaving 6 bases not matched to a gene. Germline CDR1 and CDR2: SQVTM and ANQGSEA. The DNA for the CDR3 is TGCAGCGTTGTCCGGGAGGCAGACACAGATACGCAGTATTTT. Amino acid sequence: CSVVREADTDTQYF.